This T cell receptor (beta chain) was sequenced in a study of CD8+CD57+ T cells in acquired aplastic anemia listed by TCRdb under 2018. With regard to the full study: DNA extracted from sorted CD4+ and CD8+ cells had a mean of around 3 ug, with a range of roughly 0.2 to 27.4 ug. A CD8+CD57+ expansion meant a frequency higher than the mean frequency seen in healthy subjects.

Trimming removed 6 bases from V and 6 bases from J; the gene matches leave 5 bases unexplained. Its CDR3 holds 14 amino acids, cysteine through phenylalanine. Left in the record is the CDR3 DNA by itself, 42 bases read in frame from the first base. The CDR1 and CDR2 encoded by the germline V gene are SNHLY and FYNNEI. Study-level results and caveats: Although twenty-nine CD8+ CDR3 sequences were shared by patients and controls, these sequences appeared highly expressed in patients and within the immunodominant clones of patients. Patients and healthy controls showed no significant difference in CD8+ Simpson's diversity (P=0.060).

Expansion of CD8+CD57+ cells had been shown by flow cytometry in the patients chosen for sequencing. Severe acquired aplastic anemia was diagnosed in all patients according to International Study of Aplastic Anemia and Agranulocytosis and Camitta criteria. At the time blood was sampled, none of the patients had received any therapy. In the study, sorted CD4+ and CD8+ blood T cells from patients with severe aplastic anemia and from healthy subjects underwent deep sequencing of TCR repertoires. Patients were enrolled in the USA under clinicaltrials.gov protocols 00001620, 01623167, 00001397, 00071045, 00081523 and 00961064. Ficoll-Paque density gradient centrifugation was used to isolate peripheral blood mononuclear cells. Before DNA was extracted, CD4+ and CD8+ T cells were sorted using either FACS or magnetic beads. About this clonotype: Its antigen is currently not known. The record has no base qualities; no much larger clone is one base away.

Profiling of TCR beta VDJ combinations and CDR3 sequences used genomic DNA as the template. An Illumina HiSeq 2000 was used for TCR repertoire sequencing. Per the source publication's procedure: TRBV/TRBJ rearrangement plots, CDR3 size and DJ length profiles, and Simpson's diversity index were used to assess repertoires. The immunodominant clone was defined as the most abundant DNA sequence in deep sequencing data. CDR3 amino acid sequences were screened for sharing across subjects and were compared with published repertoires and the VDJdb database. TCRdb handled the public reads itself, with Q25 trimming in fastp and clone calling in MiXCR, and kept productive beta chains. Rows with one shared CDR3 protein collapse into an entry with the most common genes and DNA. The V and J calls were determined by TCRdb, not by the authors. This sample has about 58,000 distinct CDR3 sequences in its table, and approximately 54% of those were observed once. The ten largest clones represent 15% to 20% of the sample.

What was sequenced was sorted CD4+, CD8+, or CD8+CD57+ T cells (not recorded which) from PBMCs. The TCR was taken from a human donor with aplastic anemia. The chain uses TRBV2 and TRBJ2-1; TRBD2 lines up with 10 middle nucleotides. The DNA reads as follows: TGTGCCAGCAGAAAACTAGCGGGGACCAATGAGCAGTTCTTC. Its coded protein is CASRKLAGTNEQFF.